A single sample is the source of the 31 T cell receptor beta chains below, sequenced in a study of T cells in Graves' hyperthyroidism and ophthalmopathy. Using RNA transcripts as the source, TCR beta CDR3 regions were amplified. TCR CDR3 regions were first amplified by RT-PCR with HTBI primers. TCRdb recomputed calls from the multiplex PCR reads with MiXCR, one row per CDR3 protein. The table records about 350,000 distinct CDR3 sequences, over 11% of them present only once. The sequencing input was blood. These receptors were taken from a woman aged 25 to 39 with Graves' hyperthyroidism.

This clonotype was seen many times. The chain links TRBV6-2 or TRBV6-3 to TRBJ2-6; D is uncertain. The V gene lost 6 bases and the J gene lost 4 bases, with 19 bases spanning the gap. Germline values: CDR1 MNHEY, CDR2 SVGEGT. The CDR3 loop spans 17 amino acids. This CDR3 reads CASRHPLRSHGANVLTF. The CDR3 region has the DNA TGTGCCAGCAGACATCCCCTTCGGAGCCACGGGGCCAACGTCCTGACTTTC.

The sample holds many counts of this clonotype. J is TRBJ1-1 and V is TRBV28, with D unresolved. The CDR3 runs to 16 residues. Per germline, CDR1 MDHEN and CDR2 SYDVKM. Trimming stripped 2 bases from V and 0 bases from J, with 13 bases between. The CDR3 region has the DNA TGTGCCAGCAGTTTAAGCCCAGAACCAATGAACACTGAAGCTTTCTTT. Translation gives CASSLSPEPMNTEAFF.

This clonotype appeared a few times. A junction end diverges from the germline sequence, so it may reflect a read error. The chain couples TRBV11-2 to TRBJ2-1, with D perhaps TRBD1 or TRBD2 (5 bases each). The CDR3 runs 15 residues. Germline CDR1 reads SGHAT; CDR2 reads FQNNGV. This chain's CDR3 is CASSLGEYGYNERFF. The CDR3 DNA reads TGTGCCAGCAGCCTAGGGGAGTACGGCTACAATGAGCGGTTCTTC.

This clonotype was seen many times. The J gene is TRBJ1-1, the V gene TRBV5-1; a weak D match, TRBD1 (6 bases). This CDR3 spans 11 amino acids. Deletions cut 6 bases from V and 6 bases from J, with 9 bases between. The germline CDR1 and CDR2 sequences are SGHRS and YFSETQ. CDR3: CASTQGPEAFF. The CDR3 DNA follows: TGCGCCAGCACACAGGGTCCTGAAGCTTTCTTT.

This clonotype was recorded at least ten times. The rearrangement links TRBV2 to TRBJ2-7, with D possibly TRBD2 on 6 matching bases. Trimming took 4 bases from V and 2 from J, leaving 12 bases between them. Germline V lookup: CDR1 SNHLY, CDR2 FYNNEI. The CDR3 loop spans 14 amino acids. The CDR3 DNA sequence: TGTGCCAGCAGTGTGACGGGAGACCCCTACGAGCAGTACTTC. Protein product: CASSVTGDPYEQYF.

In its sample, this clonotype was seen many times. The CDR3 loop reads CASTSACRAGTSGRVSYEQYF. The CDR3 bases are TGTGCCAGCACCTCCGCCTGCAGAGCTGGGACTAGCGGGAGGGTTTCCTACGAGCAGTACTTC. This chain connects TRBV6-4 to TRBJ2-7; 16 bases are shared with TRBD2. The CDR3 is made up of 21 amino acids. V lost 7 bases to trimming and J lost 1 base; unmatched junction nucleotides: 19. Germline V lookup: CDR1 MRHNA, CDR2 SNTAGT.

The chain combines TRBV13 with TRBJ2-3; 9 nucleotides agree with TRBD1. After removal of 3 bases from V and 0 bases from J, the junction contained 7 bases not matched to a gene. Germline assignment: CDR1 PRHDT and CDR2 FYEKMQ (reference sequence). The CDR3 consists of 17 residues. CDR3: CASSFPAGTGSTDTQYF. For the CDR3, the DNA is TGTGCCAGCAGCTTCCCCGCGGGGACAGGGAGCACAGATACGCAGTATTTT. Supplemented by reference TRBV13 and TRBJ2-3, the full variable domain reads AAGVIQSPRHLIKEKRETATLKCYPIPRHDTVYWYQQGPGQDPQFLISFYEKMQSDKGSIPDRFSAQQFSDYHSELNMSSLELGDSALYFCASSFPAGTGSTDTQYFGPGTRLTVL.

A note on this clonotype: This may arise from a read error, as a much more abundant clone is one base away. The V gene is TRBV6-5, the J gene TRBJ2-5; possibly TRBD2 for D (6 bases). Trimming stripped 0 bases from V and 5 bases from J, with 16 bases between. Germline CDR1 and CDR2: MNHEY and SVGAGI. This CDR3 is built from 16 residues. In DNA form, the CDR3 reads TGTGCCAGCAGTTACTCTTTCTCGGGGGATACGGAGACCCAGTACTTC. Residues: CASSYSFSGDTETQYF.

This clonotype was detected ten times or more. The chain couples TRBV6-2 or TRBV6-3 to TRBJ2-7, with 10 positions matching TRBD1. This CDR3 region has 14 residues. The germline CDR1 and CDR2 sequences are MNHEY and SVGEGT. J lost 4 bases, V lost 6 bases, and 6 bases had no gene match. This CDR3 reads CASRPGQGRYEQYF. In DNA form, the CDR3 reads TGTGCCAGCAGACCGGGACAGGGGAGGTACGAGCAGTACTTC.

The chain couples TRBV3-1 to TRBJ2-2; D ambiguous. There are 15 residues in the CDR3. V lost 3 bases and J lost 0, with 8 bases in between. Germline-derived CDR1 and CDR2 are LGHDT and YNNKEL (reference sequence). CDR3 loop: CASSQVYSNTGELFF. The CDR3 nucleotides are TGTGCCAGCAGCCAGGTTTACTCGAACACCGGGGAGCTGTTTTTT.

A note on this clonotype: A single base separates this from a much larger clone, so it may be a read error. The chain combines TRBV20-1 with TRBJ1-5; weak D call: TRBD1 (6 bases). Trimming stripped 5 bases from V and 3 bases from J, with 11 bases between. CDR3 length equals 13 residues. CDR1 and CDR2 (germline): DFQATT, SNEGSKA (reference sequence). CDR3 loop: CSALQGANQPQHF. The CDR3 bases are TGCAGTGCTCTACAGGGAGCCAATCAGCCCCAGCATTTT.

J is TRBJ2-1 and V is TRBV20-1; 11 bases fit TRBD2. CDR3 size: 15 residues. CDR1 is DFQATT, CDR2 SNEGSKA, per germline (reference sequence). V lost 5 bases and J lost 10; bases outside the gene matches: 13. CDR3 DNA: TGCAGTGCTCGACGACCGGGACTAGCGGCGCTGGAGCAGTTCTTC. It codes for CSARRPGLAALEQFF.

The V and J genes are TRBV3-1 and TRBJ2-1; D not resolved. CDR3 length: 13 amino acids. With 0 bases removed from V and 6 bases from J, the gap between germline ends came to 6 bases. Germline V lookup: CDR1 LGHDT, CDR2 YNNKEL (reference sequence). This chain's CDR3 is CASSQDSLNEQFF. In nucleotides, the CDR3 is TGTGCCAGCAGCCAAGATTCCCTCAATGAGCAGTTCTTC.

The chain employs TRBV7-9 and TRBJ2-3; D is perhaps TRBD2 (6 bases). Trimming took off 5 bases at V and 2 bases at J, with 11 bases between the two ends. The CDR3 consists of 14 residues. Germline V gene sequence: CDR1 SEHNR, CDR2 FQNEAQ (reference sequence). The CDR3 DNA is TGTGCCAGCAGCGGCGGGACCTACACAGATACGCAGTATTTT. This sequence encodes CASSGGTYTDTQYF.

This clonotype was seen repeatedly, ten times or more. This chain connects TRBV7-8 to TRBJ2-7; D gene unclear. The CDR3 length is 12 residues. V lost 3 bases and J lost 6, with 9 bases in between. Germline assignment: CDR1 SGHVS and CDR2 FQNEAQ. The CDR3 sequence is CASSLKGVEQYF. The DNA for the CDR3 is TGTGCCAGCAGCTTGAAAGGAGTCGAGCAGTACTTC.

This rearrangement joins TRBV6-1 to TRBJ1-5, with a weak D call TRBD1 (6 bases). The CDR3 has 15 residues. Germline V CDR1 and CDR2: MNHNS, SASEGT. The ends were cut back, 5 bases at V and 3 bases at J, with 14 bases in the middle. The CDR3: CASSTSAGANQPQHF. The CDR3, as DNA: TGTGCCAGCAGTACATCCGCAGGGGCCAATCAGCCCCAGCATTTT.

The gene calls are TRBV20-1 and TRBJ2-2; TRBD1 agrees at 9 bases. V dropped 5 bases and J dropped 6; count of bases not matched to a gene: 7. Per germline, CDR1 DFQATT and CDR2 SNEGSKA (reference sequence). The CDR3 extends over 14 amino acids. The CDR3 DNA is TGCAGTGCTGCCCGGGACAGGGTCTCCGGGGAGCTGTTTTTT. Its protein product is CSAARDRVSGELFF.

This clonotype came up a few times. The V call is TRBV20-1, the J call TRBJ2-3, with D perhaps given as TRBD1 or TRBD2 (5 bases each). In germline, CDR1 is DFQATT, CDR2 SNEGSKA (reference sequence). The V and J ends lost 4 bases and 2 bases respectively, with 13 bases between them. This CDR3 region has 14 residues. The DNA of the CDR3 is TGCAGTGCTATACGGGACCGACACACAGATACGCAGTATTTT. Translated, it gives CSAIRDRHTDTQYF.

This chain uses TRBV7-2 with TRBJ2-3; 7 positions agree with TRBD2. V was clipped by 1 base and J by 14 bases; unmatched bases: 12. The CDR3 length is 14 residues. CDR1 SGHTA and CDR2 FQGNSA come from the germline V gene. CDR3 sequence reads: CASSLEVAGQVWYF. The CDR3, as DNA: TGTGCCAGCAGCTTAGAGGTAGCGGGCCAAGTATGGTATTTT. The full variable domain, with the rest looked up from reference TRBV7-2 and TRBJ2-3, is GAGVSQSPSNKVTEKGKDVELRCDPISGHTALYWYRQSLGQGLEFLIYFQGNSAPDKSGLPSDRFSAERTGGSVSTLTIQRTQQEDSAVYLCASSLEVAGQVWYFGPGTRLTVL.

This clonotype was picked up many times. The genes are TRBV12-3 or TRBV12-4 and TRBJ1-1; D is perhaps TRBD1 (6 bases). There are 16 residues in the CDR3. Deletions cut 5 bases from V and 1 base from J, with 17 bases between. The DNA for the CDR3 is TGTGCCAGCAGTCTGACAGGCACAACCCGGAACACTGAAGCTTTCTTT. Translating gives CASSLTGTTRNTEAFF.

This clonotype was observed once. CDR3 in amino acids: CASSLLAGREQYF. In DNA, the CDR3 is TGTGCCAGTAGTTTACTAGCGGGGCGGGAGCAGTACTTC. This sequence joins TRBV19 and TRBJ2-7; the match to TRBD2 covers 10 bases. Germline values: CDR1 LNHDA, CDR2 SQIVND (reference sequence). J lost 7 bases, V lost 5 bases, and 5 bases had no gene match. The CDR3 spans 13 residues. Drawing the rest from reference TRBV19 and TRBJ2-7, the complete variable domain is DGGITQSPKYLFRKEGQNVTLSCEQNLNHDAMYWYRQDPGQGLRLIYYSQIVNDFQKGDIAEGYSVSREKKESFPLTVTSAQKNPTAFYLCASSLLAGREQYFGPGTRLTVT.

The genes are TRBV10-3 and TRBJ1-6; 8 positions agree with TRBD1. Unmatched junction bases numbered 9, after V lost 6 bases and J lost 8 bases. This CDR3 region has 15 residues. Looked up from germline, CDR1 is ENHRY and CDR2 is SYGVKD. The CDR3 DNA follows: TGTGCCATCAGCTCAGGACAGGGTGGGCATTCACCCCTCCACTTT. Its translation is CAISSGQGGHSPLHF.

The V call is TRBV28, the J call TRBJ1-6; D remains unclear. Germline loops: CDR1 MDHEN, CDR2 SYDVKM. The CDR3 is 16 residues long. Trimming pared 7 bases from V and 9 bases from J, leaving 22 bases between. CDR3 nucleotide sequence: TGTGCCAGCACCCCAACGAGGCAGACGCTCGGTTCACCCCTCCACTTT. Translation gives CASTPTRQTLGSPLHF.

This clonotype was observed many times. The V and J genes are TRBV6-1 and TRBJ1-1; 9 positions agree with TRBD1. This CDR3 comprises 14 residues. The V gene end was trimmed by 5 bases and the J gene end by 4 bases; junction bases not matched to a gene: 5. CDR1 and CDR2 from the germline V gene are MNHNS and SASEGT. This CDR3 is CASSTGQGSTEAFF. The CDR3 DNA reads as TGTGCCAGCAGTACGGGACAGGGAAGCACTGAAGCTTTCTTT.

Many counts were recorded for this clonotype. This rearrangement joins TRBV12-5 to TRBJ1-5; D gene uncertain. Trimming pared 3 bases from V and 5 bases from J, leaving 17 bases between. The CDR3 is 16 residues long. Germline V gene sequence: CDR1 LGHNT, CDR2 FRNRAP. The CDR3 bases are TGTGCTAGTGGTTTCCCCTCGACGTTGAGGGATCAGCCCCAGCATTTT. Residues: CASGFPSTLRDQPQHF.

This clonotype was observed many times. The chain links TRBV12-3 or TRBV12-4 to TRBJ2-2; a weak D match, TRBD2 (6 bases). The CDR3 contains 18 residues. V lost 3 bases and J lost 5, with 22 bases in between. The CDR3 sequence: CASSFVTPRTIVTGELFF. CDR3 sequence (DNA): TGTGCCAGCAGTTTCGTGACCCCTCGGACTATTGTTACCGGGGAGCTGTTTTTT.

The genes are TRBV7-4 and TRBJ2-7; the D is unclear. Trimming took off 1 base at V and 0 bases at J, with 13 bases between the two ends. The germline CDR1 and CDR2 sequences are SGHVT and SQSDAQ. This CDR3 region has 16 residues. CDR3 bases: TGTGCCAGCAGCTTAGGTGGGTTACAGATCTCCTACGAGCAGTACTTC. It yields the protein CASSLGGLQISYEQYF.

The table lists this clonotype with many counts. The chain uses TRBV20-1 and TRBJ2-7; D might be TRBD1 (7 bases). V was shortened by 3 bases and J by 0 bases, with 15 bases between the two germline ends. The CDR3 contains 15 residues. The germline V gene encodes CDR1 DFQATT and CDR2 SNEGSKA (reference sequence). The CDR3 here is CSASGGTVLSYEQYF. The CDR3 DNA follows: TGCAGTGCTAGTGGAGGGACAGTTCTCTCCTACGAGCAGTACTTC.

This clonotype was counted ten times or more. The chain has TRBV12-3 or TRBV12-4 and TRBJ1-6; the D gene is possibly TRBD1 (6 bases). Trimming left V 7 bases short and J 7 bases short, with 17 bases between. CDR3 length: 15 amino acids. CDR3 protein: CASTLVGGENSPLHF. In DNA, the CDR3 is TGTGCCAGCACCCTTGTGGGGGGCGAGAATTCACCCCTCCACTTT.

The V call is TRBV4-2, the J call TRBJ2-7; D may be TRBD2 (5 bases). Trimming shortened V by 1 base and J by 5 bases, and 15 bases separated the two germline ends. Germline CDR1 is LGHNA and CDR2 is YNFKEQ. The CDR3 has 15 amino acids. The CDR3 DNA reads TGTGCCAGCAGCCAAGCTTACGGGGAATTCGACGAGCAGTACTTC. Translation gives CASSQAYGEFDEQYF.

This clonotype has a count of ten or more. The V gene is TRBV27, the J gene TRBJ1-6, with TRBD1 as a possible D gene (6 bases). The V and J ends lost 0 bases and 11 bases respectively, with 11 bases between them. This CDR3 spans 14 amino acids. Germline assignment: CDR1 MNHEY and CDR2 SMNVEV (reference sequence). The CDR3 bases are TGTGCCAGCAGTTTATCAGGGGGAGTTACACCCCTCCACTTT. Protein sequence: CASSLSGGVTPLHF.